This T cell receptor (beta chain) came from a study of blood T cell repertoires in COVID-19. Germline V gene sequence: CDR1 PRHDT, CDR2 FYEKMQ (reference sequence). Trimming left V 7 bases short and J 11 bases short, with 14 bases between. This CDR3 comprises 11 residues. TCRdb's table, derived via immunoSEQ multiplex PCR, lists solely in-frame clones and lacks some. Of 150,000 to 180,000 clones in the sample, approximately 80% are singletons; the top ten hold 9.5% to 13%. The rearrangement uses TRBV13 and TRBJ1-1; possibly TRBD1 for D (5 bases). This clonotype originated in a woman in her sixties or seventies with COVID-19, enrolled during active disease. What was sequenced was peripheral blood. CDR3 coding DNA: TGTGCCAGCACCCTGGGGCTGAACGCTTTCTTT. Its translation: CASTLGLNAFF.